The next 16 T cell receptor beta chains were all read from a single sample in a study of blood T cell repertoires in COVID-19. Using immunoSEQ multiplex PCR, the repertoire was profiled, and TCRdb retains in-frame clones only, with some absent. The top ten clones hold approximately 5.1% of a sample with just over 95,000 clones, 90% of them seen once. Sequencing was done on a sample of peripheral blood. Receptor source: a man between 50 and 59 years old with acute or convalescent COVID-19.

This clone was seen more than once but under ten times. The V and J genes are TRBV30 and TRBJ1-6; no clear D. CDR1 is GTSNPN, CDR2 SVGIG, per germline (reference sequence). The CDR3 spans 13 residues. V gave up 4 bases and J gave up 4 bases, with 8 bases separating them. Written as DNA, the CDR3 is TGTGCCTGGAATCTGGAGTATAATTCACCCCTCCACTTT. It is translated as CAWNLEYNSPLHF. The full variable domain, with the rest looked up from reference TRBV30 and TRBJ1-6, is SQTIHQWPATLVQPVGSPLSLECTVEGTSNPNLYWYRQAAGRGLQLLFYSVGIGQISSEVPQNLSASRPQDRQFILSSKKLLLSDSGFYLCAWNLEYNSPLHFGNGTRLTVT.

The V call is TRBV30, the J call TRBJ1-3; maybe TRBD1 (5 bases). The V and J ends lost 3 bases and 3 bases respectively, with 15 bases between them. There are 15 residues in the CDR3. CDR1 is GTSNPN, CDR2 SVGIG, per germline (reference sequence). The CDR3: CAWRGRGGLGNTIYF. The CDR3, as DNA: TGTGCCTGGAGGGGACGTGGGGGACTTGGAAACACCATATATTTT. The full variable domain, completed using reference TRBV30 and TRBJ1-3, is SQTIHQWPATLVQPVGSPLSLECTVEGTSNPNLYWYRQAAGRGLQLLFYSVGIGQISSEVPQNLSASRPQDRQFILSSKKLLLSDSGFYLCAWRGRGGLGNTIYFGEGSWLTVV.

As regards this clone: This sample includes further DNA sequences coding for the same CDR3. The V call is TRBV2, the J call TRBJ2-1; TRBD2 agrees at 14 bases. Looked up from germline, CDR1 is SNHLY and CDR2 is FYNNEI. The junction had 5 bases not matched to a gene; V was cut back by 6 bases and J by 7 bases. The CDR3 runs to 15 residues. The CDR3 DNA reads as TGTGCCAGCAGCGGGACTAGCGGGAGAGGGAATGAGCAGTTCTTC. This sequence encodes CASSGTSGRGNEQFF.

The V and J genes are TRBV5-4 and TRBJ2-3; 9 bases match TRBD2. The CDR3 is 15 amino acids. Germline-derived CDR1 and CDR2 are SGHNT and YYREEE (reference sequence). V gave up 4 bases and J gave up 2 bases; unmatched junction bases: 5. The CDR3 here is CASSPLAGTTDTQYF. The CDR3 nucleotides read TGTGCCAGCAGCCCGCTAGCGGGGACCACAGATACGCAGTATTTT.

The V and J genes are TRBV5-6 and TRBJ1-1; TRBD1 matches at 7 bases. In germline, CDR1 is SGHDT, CDR2 YYEEEE. This CDR3 spans 16 amino acids. J gave up 0 bases and V 4 bases, and 9 bases lay outside the gene matches. In nucleotides, the CDR3 is TGTGCCAGCAGCCCATCACCTACAGGGGTGAACACTGAAGCTTTCTTT. Its protein is CASSPSPTGVNTEAFF.

The genes are TRBV5-4 and TRBJ1-1, with TRBD1 identical over 8 bases. CDR1 is SGHNT and CDR2 is YYREEE in the germline V gene (reference sequence). This CDR3 region has 15 residues. Trimming at V came to 4 bases and at J to 3 bases, leaving 8 bases not matched to a gene. The CDR3 sequence is CASSGRQGSYTEAFF. The CDR3, as DNA: TGTGCCAGCAGCGGGAGACAGGGGTCATACACTGAAGCTTTCTTT.

The rearrangement links TRBV19 to TRBJ2-5; 8 positions match TRBD2. CDR3 length equals 15 residues. V gave up 0 bases and J gave up 5 bases; unmatched junction bases: 5. The germline V gene has CDR1 LNHDA and CDR2 SQIVND (reference sequence). DNA of the CDR3: TGTGCCAGTAGTATAGATCGGGGGGGCCTGGAGACCCAGTACTTC. Translating gives CASSIDRGGLETQYF.

The chain combines TRBV6-6 with TRBJ2-7; 7 positions match TRBD1. The CDR3 consists of 13 residues. Per germline, CDR1 MNHNY and CDR2 SVGAGI (reference sequence). J lost 6 bases, V lost 7 bases, and 9 bases had no gene match. The CDR3 DNA is TGTGCCAGCACCCAAACAGGGGCCGGCGAGCAGTACTTC. Translation: CASTQTGAGEQYF.

The chain recombines TRBV11-3 with TRBJ2-1, with TRBD1 matching 11 bases. V was clipped by 7 bases and J by 3 bases; unmatched bases: 11. The CDR3 extends over 17 amino acids. Germline V CDR1 and CDR2: SGHNT, YENEEA. The CDR3 spells CASTLDRGRADYNEQFF. CDR3 nucleotides: TGTGCCAGCACCCTGGACAGGGGGCGAGCCGACTACAATGAGCAGTTCTTC.

V gene TRBV11-2 combines with J gene TRBJ2-1; D is ambiguous. Looked up from germline, CDR1 is SGHAT and CDR2 is FQNNGV. Trimming pared 0 bases from V and 1 base from J, leaving 10 bases between. This CDR3 contains 16 residues. DNA for the CDR3: TGTGCCAGCAGCTTAGACGGCGACATATCCTACAATGAGCAGTTCTTC. This sequence encodes CASSLDGDISYNEQFF.

Worth noting for this clone: Sequence at one end of the junction differs from germline and may be a read error. Additional DNA sequences in this sample encode the identical CDR3. The rearrangement links TRBV5-1 to TRBJ1-5; TRBD1 might be the D (6 bases). Germline V gene sequence: CDR1 SGHRS, CDR2 YFSETQ. The length of the CDR3 is 15 residues. The CDR3 loop reads CASSLTGISNQPQHF. In DNA, the CDR3 is TGTGCCAGCAGCTTAACAGGGATTAGCAATCAGCCCCAGCATTTT.

The chain joins TRBV9 to TRBJ1-5; 7 nucleotides align to TRBD1. Germline CDR1 reads SGDLS; CDR2 reads YYNGEE. V trimming: 3 bases; J trimming: 1 base; junction bases outside the gene matches: 4. The CDR3 sequence is 15 residues long. This chain's CDR3 is CASSAEGQSNQPQHF. The CDR3 nucleotides are TGTGCCAGCAGCGCCGAGGGACAGAGCAATCAGCCCCAGCATTTT.

For this clone: The sample has other DNA sequences that encode this CDR3 too. The V and J genes are TRBV18 and TRBJ1-2; 8 bases match TRBD1. V was clipped by 2 bases and J by 4 bases; unmatched bases: 3. This CDR3 contains 14 residues. Germline V gene lookup returns CDR1 KGHSH and CDR2 LQKENI. In DNA form, the CDR3 reads TGTGCCAGCTCACCAGGACAGGGACCCTATGGCTACACCTTC. Translated, it gives CASSPGQGPYGYTF.

The chain links TRBV18 to TRBJ2-5, with TRBD1 matching 9 bases. Germline CDR1 and CDR2: KGHSH and LQKENI. The ends lost 4 bases at V and 1 base at J; junction bases unmatched: 4. The CDR3 extends over 15 amino acids. For the CDR3, the DNA is TGTGCCAGCTCACTTGGACAGGGGCCCCAAGAGACCCAGTACTTC. Its translation: CASSLGQGPQETQYF. Complete variable domain (other parts from reference TRBV18 and TRBJ2-5): NAGVMQNPRHLVRRRGQEARLRCSPMKGHSHVYWYRQLPEEGLKFMVYLQKENIIDESGMPKERFSAEFPKEGPSILRIQQVVRGDSAAYFCASSLGQGPQETQYFGPGTRLLVL.

This sequence joins TRBV24-1 and TRBJ2-5, with 13 bases identical to TRBD2. Germline CDR1 and CDR2: KGHDR and SFDVKD. This CDR3 region has 17 residues. J lost 1 base, V lost 5 bases, and 6 bases had no gene match. CDR3 in amino acids: CATSVGGTSGAQETQYF. As DNA, the CDR3 is TGTGCCACCAGTGTAGGGGGGACTAGCGGGGCCCAAGAGACCCAGTACTTC.

V is TRBV19 and J is TRBJ1-5; D may be TRBD1 (5 bases). Per germline, CDR1 LNHDA and CDR2 SQIVND (reference sequence). The germline V and J ends were trimmed by 4 bases and 3 bases, with 10 bases remaining between them. CDR3 length: 14 residues. The CDR3 region is CASSKQVYNQPQHF. CDR3 in DNA: TGTGCCAGTAGTAAACAGGTTTACAATCAGCCCCAGCATTTT.